These T cell receptor beta chains were read from a single sample in a study of ipilimumab plus nivolumab after autologous stem cell transplantation. Only in-frame clones appear in the TCRdb table, and some are missing; sequencing was by immunoSEQ multiplex PCR. Of some 22,000 clones listed, over 70% are singletons. Here the sequenced sample was PBMCs, taken in a trial of ipilimumab plus nivolumab as post-transplant consolidation. These receptors were taken from a male donor with diffuse large B-cell lymphoma. The CDR3 runs from the conserved cysteine through the conserved F or W. The D gene is left open where the match is weak. Rows give clone size only sometimes, using once, few, many, or a class for an expanded clone.

v_call,clone_size,j_call,d_call,cdr3_aa,cdr3_nt
TRBV6-5,-,TRBJ1-5,-,CASSYGGNQPQHF,TGTGCCAGCAGTTATGGCGGGAATCAGCCCCAGCATTTT
TRBV29-1,-,TRBJ2-5,-,CSVGPSETQYF,TGCAGCGTTGGGCCCTCAGAGACCCAGTACTTC
TRBV7-9,once,TRBJ1-4,-,CASSPEGVLREKLFF,TGTGCCAGCAGCCCAGAGGGGGTCCTCAGGGAAAAACTGTTTTTT
TRBV5-1,-,TRBJ2-5,-,CASSAGGRETQYF,TGCGCCAGCAGCGCCGGGGGTCGTGAGACCCAGTACTTC
TRBV27,-,TRBJ1-5,TRBD1,CASSQGRRQPQHF,TGTGCCAGCTCACAGGGGAGGCGTCAGCCCCAGCATTTT
TRBV10-3,-,TRBJ2-3,-,CAISVGTFSGVTDTQYF,TGTGCCATCAGTGTCGGGACTTTTAGTGGGGTAACAGATACGCAGTATTTT
TRBV5-1,-,TRBJ2-1,-,CASSSAGGGFRYEQFF,TGCGCCAGCAGTTCTGCTGGGGGGGGCTTTAGGTATGAGCAGTTCTTC
TRBV21-1,-,TRBJ2-6,-,CASRQGAGANVLTF,TGTGCCAGCAGACAGGGGGCCGGGGCCAACGTCCTGACTTTC
TRBV23-1,-,TRBJ1-4,TRBD1,CASSLDRDEKLFF,TGCGCCAGCTCCTTGGACAGGGATGAAAAACTGTTTTTT
TRBV9,once,TRBJ2-3,-,CASSFGPSTDTQYF,TGTGCCAGCAGCTTCGGGCCTAGCACAGATACGCAGTATTTT
TRBV19,-,TRBJ2-7,TRBD2,CASSMLRTSGSYEQYF,TGTGCCAGTAGCATGCTCCGGACTAGCGGGAGCTACGAGCAGTACTTC
TRBV9,-,TRBJ2-2,-,CASSHPSGTGELFF,TGTGCCAGCAGCCACCCGTCGGGGACCGGGGAGCTGTTTTTT
TRBV7-6,-,TRBJ2-7,-,CASSLGPSYEQYF,TGTGCCAGCAGCTTAGGACCGAGCTACGAGCAGTACTTC
TRBV18,once,TRBJ1-1,-,CASSPAQGGAFF,TGTGCCAGCTCACCAGCCCAGGGTGGAGCTTTCTTT
TRBV9,few,TRBJ2-1,TRBD2,CASSPTSGVNSYNEQFF,TGTGCCAGCAGCCCGACTAGCGGGGTTAACTCCTACAATGAGCAGTTCTTC
TRBV19,-,TRBJ1-5,-,CASSPQGSIQPQHF,TGTGCCAGTAGTCCACAGGGTAGTATTCAGCCCCAGCATTTT
TRBV5-5,-,TRBJ1-2,-,CASSPPGEPNYGYTF,TGTGCCAGCAGCCCCCCGGGGGAGCCTAACTATGGCTACACCTTC
TRBV5-4,-,TRBJ2-6,-,CASSLIFEGRANVLTF,TGTGCCAGCAGCTTGATTTTCGAGGGAAGGGCCAACGTCCTGACTTTC
TRBV25-1,-,TRBJ2-2,-,CASSEPGQGIGGELFF,TGTGCCAGCAGTGAACCGGGGCAGGGTATCGGCGGGGAGCTGTTTTTT
TRBV7-9,once,TRBJ2-1,-,CASSSENRGRGDNEQFF,TGTGCCAGCAGCTCAGAGAATAGGGGGCGCGGGGACAATGAGCAGTTCTTC
TRBV5-1,-,TRBJ2-3,-,CASSLGSRRSDTQYF,TGCGCCAGCAGCTTGGGTTCTAGGCGATCAGATACGCAGTATTTT
TRBV9,medium-sized,TRBJ1-3,-,CASSSTWDTIYF,TGTGCCAGCAGCTCTACCTGGGACACCATATATTTT
TRBV6-5,-,TRBJ2-7,TRBD2,CASSYRRGGDYEQYF,TGTGCCAGCAGTTACCGGCGGGGGGGCGACTACGAGCAGTACTTC
TRBV6-5,-,TRBJ1-2,TRBD1,CASSTDRGYGYTF,TGTGCCAGCAGCACAGACAGGGGCTATGGCTACACCTTC
TRBV30,-,TRBJ1-4,-,CAWRGTENEKLFF,TGTGCCTGGAGGGGGACCGAGAATGAAAAACTGTTTTTT
TRBV6-1,-,TRBJ2-7,-,CASSEAQLIYEQYF,TGTGCCAGCAGTGAGGCACAGTTAATCTACGAGCAGTACTTC